This section outlines one TCR beta chain sequence together with its context. Its antigen is still unknown. The PCR used 60 Vbeta and 13 Jbeta primers. Measured with immunoSEQ multiplex PCR; TCRdb has only the in-frame clones, and not every one. This sample has some 170,000 clones; more than 65% occur once, and the top ten carry around a tenth. These data belong to a study of cytomegalovirus exposure and HLA in healthy donors. Study in general: From about 179 million T cells, an earlier analysis saw 120 million or so unique TCR beta sequences. Study results and caveats: Sequence variants that were highly shared formed a cluster that was likely a sequencing artifact. Several of the most significant clusters appeared linked to common viral pathogens, based on a later analysis.

Looked up from germline, CDR1 is SGHRS and CDR2 is YFSETQ. The CDR3 has 16 residues. V was cut by 1 base and J by 2 bases, with 16 bases left in between. This receptor was identified in a man aged 18 to 30 in good health and CMV-seropositive. The rearrangement uses TRBV5-1 and TRBJ2-7; perhaps TRBD2 as D (5 bases). Specimen: PBMCs. Here the CDR3 reads CASSLSPRASAYEQYF. In DNA form, the CDR3 reads TGCGCCAGCAGCTTGTCGCCGCGGGCCTCCGCCTACGAGCAGTACTTC. The variable domain in full, completed from reference TRBV5-1 and TRBJ2-7, reads KAGVTQTPRYLIKTRGQQVTLSCSPISGHRSVSWYQQTPGQGLQFLFEYFSETQRNKGNFPGRFSGRQFSNSRSEMNVSTLELGDSALYLCASSLSPRASAYEQYFGPGTRLTVT.